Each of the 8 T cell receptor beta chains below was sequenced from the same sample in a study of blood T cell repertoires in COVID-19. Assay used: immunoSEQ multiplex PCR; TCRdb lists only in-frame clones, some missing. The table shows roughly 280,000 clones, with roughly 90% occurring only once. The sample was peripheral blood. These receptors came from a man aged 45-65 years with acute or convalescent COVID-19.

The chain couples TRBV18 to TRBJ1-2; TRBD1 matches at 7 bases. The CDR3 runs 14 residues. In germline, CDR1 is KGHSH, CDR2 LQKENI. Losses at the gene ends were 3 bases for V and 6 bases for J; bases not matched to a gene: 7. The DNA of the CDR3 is TGTGCCAGCTCACCGTCCGACAGGGCGGATGGCTACACCTTC. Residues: CASSPSDRADGYTF.

The CDR3 sequence is CASSPGTGPMKQYF. The CDR3 bases are TGCGCCAGCAGTCCCGGGACAGGGCCTATGAAGCAGTATTTT. This sequence joins TRBV10-2 and TRBJ2-3, with TRBD1 identical over 9 bases. The CDR3 runs to 14 residues. V trimming: 5 bases; J trimming: 11 bases; junction bases outside the gene matches: 11. Germline values: CDR1 WSHSY, CDR2 SAAADI.

CDR3 amino acids: CACKGASGANVLTF. DNA for the CDR3: TGTGCCTGTAAGGGGGCCTCTGGGGCCAACGTCCTGACTTTC. The chain couples TRBV30 to TRBJ2-6, with 7 bases aligning to TRBD1. The germline V gene encodes CDR1 GTSNPN and CDR2 SVGIG (reference sequence). This CDR3 has 14 residues. V trimming: 6 bases; J trimming: 0 bases; junction bases outside the gene matches: 2.

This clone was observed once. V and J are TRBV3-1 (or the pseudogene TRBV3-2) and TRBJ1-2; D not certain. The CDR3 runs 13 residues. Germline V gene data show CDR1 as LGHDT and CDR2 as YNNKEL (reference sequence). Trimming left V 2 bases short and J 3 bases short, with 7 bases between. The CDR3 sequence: CASSQLRDYGYTF. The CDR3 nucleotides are TGTGCCAGCAGCCAACTACGGGACTATGGCTACACCTTC.

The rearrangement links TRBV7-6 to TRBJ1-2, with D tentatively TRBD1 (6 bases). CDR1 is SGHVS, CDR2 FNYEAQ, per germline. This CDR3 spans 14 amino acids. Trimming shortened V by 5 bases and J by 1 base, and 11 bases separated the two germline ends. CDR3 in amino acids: CASSLGAFNYGYTF. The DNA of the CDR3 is TGTGCCAGCAGCCTGGGGGCCTTTAACTATGGCTACACCTTC.

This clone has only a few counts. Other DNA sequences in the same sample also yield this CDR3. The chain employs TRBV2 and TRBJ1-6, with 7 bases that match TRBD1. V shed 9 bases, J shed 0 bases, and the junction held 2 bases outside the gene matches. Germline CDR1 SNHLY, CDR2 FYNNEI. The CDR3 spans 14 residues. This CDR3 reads CASGDSSYNSPLHF. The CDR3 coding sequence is TGTGCCAGTGGGGACAGCTCCTATAATTCACCCCTCCACTTT.

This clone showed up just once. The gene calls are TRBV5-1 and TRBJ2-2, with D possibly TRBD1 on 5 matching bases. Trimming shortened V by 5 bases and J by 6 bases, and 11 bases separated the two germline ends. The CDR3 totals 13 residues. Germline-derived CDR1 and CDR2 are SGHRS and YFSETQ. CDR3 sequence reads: CASSPQESGELFF. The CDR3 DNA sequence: TGCGCCAGCAGTCCACAGGAATCCGGGGAGCTGTTTTTT. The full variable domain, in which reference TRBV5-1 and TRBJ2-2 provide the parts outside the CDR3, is KAGVTQTPRYLIKTRGQQVTLSCSPISGHRSVSWYQQTPGQGLQFLFEYFSETQRNKGNFPGRFSGRQFSNSRSEMNVSTLELGDSALYLCASSPQESGELFFGEGSRLTVL.

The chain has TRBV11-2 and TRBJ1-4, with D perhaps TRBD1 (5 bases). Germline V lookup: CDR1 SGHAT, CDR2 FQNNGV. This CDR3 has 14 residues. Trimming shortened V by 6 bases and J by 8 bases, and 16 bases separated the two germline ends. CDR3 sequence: CASSKGQGREKLFF. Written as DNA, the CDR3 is TGTGCCAGCAGTAAGGGGCAGGGTAGGGAAAAACTGTTTTTT.